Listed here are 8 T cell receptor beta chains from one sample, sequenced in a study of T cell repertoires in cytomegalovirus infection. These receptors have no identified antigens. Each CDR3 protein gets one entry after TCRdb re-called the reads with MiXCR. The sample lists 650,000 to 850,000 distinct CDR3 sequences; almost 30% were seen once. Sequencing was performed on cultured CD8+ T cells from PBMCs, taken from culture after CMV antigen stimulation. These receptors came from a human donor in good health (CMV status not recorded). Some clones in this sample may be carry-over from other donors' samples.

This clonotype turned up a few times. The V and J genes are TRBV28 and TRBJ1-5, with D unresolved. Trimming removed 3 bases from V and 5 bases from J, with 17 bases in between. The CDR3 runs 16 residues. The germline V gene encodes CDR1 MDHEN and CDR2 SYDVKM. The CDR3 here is CASSFDGQTLYQPQHF. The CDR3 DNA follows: TGTGCCAGCAGTTTTGATGGGCAGACTCTTTATCAGCCCCAGCATTTT.

The CDR3 region has the DNA TGTGCCAGCAGTCTGACATTCTCTGGAAACACCATATATTTT. Translating gives CASSLTFSGNTIYF. V and J are TRBV12-3 or TRBV12-4 and TRBJ1-3; no reliable D call. This CDR3 contains 14 residues. V dropped 5 bases and J dropped 0 bases, with 8 bases sitting between them.

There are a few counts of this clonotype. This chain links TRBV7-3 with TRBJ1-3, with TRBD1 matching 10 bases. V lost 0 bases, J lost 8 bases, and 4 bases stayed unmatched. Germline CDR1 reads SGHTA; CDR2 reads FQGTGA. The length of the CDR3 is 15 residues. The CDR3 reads CASSLTSGTGDTIYF. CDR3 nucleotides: TGTGCCAGCAGCTTAACCTCTGGGACAGGGGACACCATATATTTT. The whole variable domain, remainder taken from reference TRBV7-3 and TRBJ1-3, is GAGVSQTPSNKVTEKGKYVELRCDPISGHTALYWYRQSLGQGPEFLIYFQGTGAADDSGLPNDRFFAVRPEGSVSTLKIQRTERGDSAVYLCASSLTSGTGDTIYFGEGSWLTVV.

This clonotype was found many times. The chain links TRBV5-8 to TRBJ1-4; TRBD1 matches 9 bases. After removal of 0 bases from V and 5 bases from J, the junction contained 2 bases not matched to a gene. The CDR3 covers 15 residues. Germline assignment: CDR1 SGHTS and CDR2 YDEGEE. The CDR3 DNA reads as TGTGCCAGCAGCTTGGCCGGGACAGGGAATGAAAAACTGTTTTTT. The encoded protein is CASSLAGTGNEKLFF.

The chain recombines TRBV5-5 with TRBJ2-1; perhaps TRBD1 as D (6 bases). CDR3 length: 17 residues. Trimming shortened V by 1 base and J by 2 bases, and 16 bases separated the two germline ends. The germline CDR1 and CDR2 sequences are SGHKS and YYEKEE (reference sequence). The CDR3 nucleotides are TGTGCCAGCAGCTTGATCTCCTCGGACAGAGCCTACAATGAGCAGTTCTTC. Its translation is CASSLISSDRAYNEQFF.

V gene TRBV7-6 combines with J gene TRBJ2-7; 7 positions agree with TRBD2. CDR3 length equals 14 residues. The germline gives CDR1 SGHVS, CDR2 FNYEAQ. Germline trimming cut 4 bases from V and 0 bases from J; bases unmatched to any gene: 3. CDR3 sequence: CASSWGGYSYEQYF. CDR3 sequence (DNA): TGTGCCAGCAGCTGGGGGGGGTACTCCTACGAGCAGTACTTC.

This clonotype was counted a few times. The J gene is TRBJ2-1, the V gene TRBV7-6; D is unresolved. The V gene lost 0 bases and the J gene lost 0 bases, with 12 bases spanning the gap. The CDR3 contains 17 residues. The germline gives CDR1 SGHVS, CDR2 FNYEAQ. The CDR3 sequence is CASSLAIPQSSYNEQFF. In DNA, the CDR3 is TGTGCCAGCAGCTTAGCGATACCTCAGAGCTCCTACAATGAGCAGTTCTTC.

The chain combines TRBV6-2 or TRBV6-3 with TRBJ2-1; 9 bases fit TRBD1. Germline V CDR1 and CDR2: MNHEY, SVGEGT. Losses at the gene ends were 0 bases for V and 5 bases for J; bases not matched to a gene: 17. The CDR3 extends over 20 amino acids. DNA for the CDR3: TGTGCCAGCAGTTACTCGCGGGACAGGGTCAGGACGGTACCAAACAATGAGCAGTTCTTC. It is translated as CASSYSRDRVRTVPNNEQFF.